Sequencing of this T cell receptor (beta chain) was carried out in a study of blood T cell repertoires in COVID-19. Study at large: The United States, Italy and Spain were the sources of the acute and convalescent COVID-19 samples.

In germline, CDR1 is LNHDA, CDR2 SQIVND (reference sequence). The CDR3 extends over 15 amino acids. Deletions cut 0 bases from V and 6 bases from J, with 15 bases between. The data were produced by immunoSEQ multiplex PCR, yet TCRdb's version contains in-frame clones alone and is incomplete. Among fewer than 200,000 clones listed, around 80% were seen once. This chain uses TRBV19 with TRBJ2-7; D perhaps matches TRBD2 (6 bases). The sample consisted of PBMCs or T cells enriched from blood (not recorded which). The TCR was taken from a woman in her seventies in a cohort exposed to, infected with or recovered from COVID-19 (not recorded which). The CDR3 loop is CASSIDPGGAAEQYF. CDR3 DNA: TGTGCCAGTAGTATAGACCCAGGAGGGGCCGCCGAGCAGTACTTC.